These 26 T cell receptor beta chains were sequenced from one sample in a study of CD8 T cells in ankylosing spondylitis. TCRdb re-derived calls from the 5' RACE reads in MiXCR, one entry per CDR3 protein. The sample holds 200,000 to 300,000 distinct CDR3 sequences; less than 10% are singletons and the top ten take approximately 7%. The material sequenced was blood, either unsorted or a sorted T cell fraction (not recorded which). The receptors derive from a male donor with ankylosing spondylitis or in good health (not recorded which).

This clonotype was seen at least ten times. This chain links TRBV5-5 with TRBJ1-2; tentative D call: TRBD1 (6 bases). Trimming stripped 0 bases from V and 9 bases from J, with 15 bases between. This CDR3 is 14 amino acids long. Per germline, CDR1 SGHKS and CDR2 YYEKEE (reference sequence). The CDR3 bases are TGTGCCAGCAGCTTGGTGGAGGGGGTTGGGCGCTACACCTTC. Its protein is CASSLVEGVGRYTF.

In this sample, this clonotype turned up many times. This chain joins TRBV12-3 or TRBV12-4 and TRBJ2-2, with TRBD2 identical over 11 bases. Germline trimming cut 7 bases from V and 6 bases from J; bases unmatched to any gene: 7. The CDR3 extends over 15 amino acids. CDR3 DNA sequence: TGTGCCAGCACCCTCGGGACTAGCGGTGCCGGGGAGCTGTTTTTT. This translates into CASTLGTSGAGELFF.

This clonotype was observed at least ten times. CDR3 DNA sequence: TGCGCCAGCAGCCAAGATCAGGGACGGAGCACAGATACGCAGTATTTT. This codes for CASSQDQGRSTDTQYF. V usage is TRBV4-3 and J usage is TRBJ2-3; D may be TRBD1 or TRBD2 (5 bases each). The CDR3 consists of 16 residues. Looked up from germline, CDR1 is LGHNA and CDR2 is YSLEER. V dropped 0 bases and J dropped 0 bases, with 10 bases sitting between them.

This clonotype has a handful of counts. This sequence joins TRBV5-5 and TRBJ2-7, with D hard to call. CDR3 length: 13 residues. Looked up from germline, CDR1 is SGHKS and CDR2 is YYEKEE (reference sequence). Trimming pared 4 bases from V and 6 bases from J, leaving 14 bases between. Here the CDR3 reads CASSPPSTSEQYF. The CDR3 DNA sequence: TGTGCCAGCAGCCCCCCCTCGACATCCGAGCAGTACTTC.

The sample holds many counts of this clonotype. The chain carries TRBV6-1 and TRBJ1-2, with D perhaps TRBD1 (6 bases). CDR1 and CDR2 (germline): MNHNS, SASEGT. V was pared by 6 bases and J by 4 bases, with 12 bases between. CDR3 length equals 13 residues. CDR3: CASRPGQPYGYTF. The CDR3 DNA reads TGTGCCAGCAGACCCGGACAGCCCTATGGCTACACCTTC.

A few counts support this clonotype. This chain joins TRBV6-5 and TRBJ2-6; D not certain. Trimming left V 2 bases short and J 2 bases short, with 4 bases between. Germline V lookup: CDR1 MNHEY, CDR2 SVGAGI. This CDR3 comprises 14 residues. DNA of the CDR3: TGTGCCAGCAGTTACGGCGCTGGGGCCAACGTCCTGACTTTC. The encoded protein is CASSYGAGANVLTF.

In this sample, this clonotype turned up many times. This rearrangement joins TRBV20-1 to TRBJ2-7; D is possibly TRBD1 or TRBD2 (6 bases each). The CDR3 loop spans 17 amino acids. Per the germline V gene, CDR1 is DFQATT and CDR2 is SNEGSKA (reference sequence). The ends were cut back, 0 bases at V and 3 bases at J, with 21 bases in the middle. The CDR3 region has the DNA TGCAGTGCTAGAGATTTGTCGGGGGCGGGACCAGACTACGAGCAGTACTTC. Translated: CSARDLSGAGPDYEQYF.

As for this clonotype: This clone may be a read error of a much larger clone one base away. The chain joins TRBV18 to TRBJ1-1; perhaps TRBD1 as D (5 bases). CDR1 and CDR2 (germline): KGHSH, LQKENI. The CDR3 is made up of 15 amino acids. The V end lost 3 bases, the J end lost 6 bases, and 17 bases lay between the germline ends. DNA for the CDR3: TGTGCCAGCTCACCGGCGCCGACAGAGTACCCTGAAGCTTTCTTT. Encoded protein: CASSPAPTEYPEAFF.

This clonotype came up many times. The rearrangement uses TRBV4-3 and TRBJ1-4; D is unresolved. The CDR3 totals 13 residues. CDR1 and CDR2 (germline): LGHNA, YSLEER. V was clipped by 3 bases and J by 0 bases, with 2 bases between them. In DNA, the CDR3 is TGCGCCAGCAGCCACGCAACTAATGAAAAACTGTTTTTT. It translates to CASSHATNEKLFF.

CDR3 loop: CASSLTGFSNQPQHF. DNA of the CDR3: TGTGCCAGCAGCCTGACAGGGTTCAGCAATCAGCCCCAGCATTTT. The chain uses TRBV27 and TRBJ1-5, with TRBD1 matching over 7 bases. The trim removed 6 bases at V and 1 base at J, leaving 6 bases unmatched. This CDR3 has 15 residues. CDR1 and CDR2 from the germline V gene are MNHEY and SMNVEV (reference sequence).

The count of this clonotype is one. A clone one base away is much larger, so this may be a read error. This chain uses TRBV5-1 with TRBJ2-1; 9 nucleotides agree with TRBD1. Germline-derived CDR1 and CDR2 are SGHRS and YFSETQ. CDR3 size: 15 residues. The CDR3 spells CASTDSDRGNNEKFF. The CDR3 DNA is TGCGCCAGCACCGACTCGGACAGGGGAAACAATGAGAAGTTCTTC.

This clonotype was detected ten times or more. The CDR3 spells CASSLGGISNQPQHF. CDR3 nucleotides: TGTGCCAGCAGTTTAGGAGGGATTAGCAATCAGCCCCAGCATTTT. The J gene is TRBJ1-5, the V gene TRBV12-3 or TRBV12-4; D is unclear. The ends were cut back, 1 base at V and 0 bases at J, with 7 bases in the middle. The CDR3 totals 15 residues.

This clonotype was seen repeatedly, ten times or more. This sequence joins TRBV3-1 and TRBJ1-2; TRBD1 is a possible D gene (5 bases). Germline V gene sequence: CDR1 LGHDT, CDR2 YNNKEL (reference sequence). The CDR3 runs 14 residues. The V and J ends lost 1 base and 3 bases respectively, with 9 bases between them. Here the CDR3 reads CASSQVTGYYGYTF. The CDR3 DNA is TGTGCCAGCAGCCAAGTTACAGGCTACTATGGCTACACCTTC.

The chain uses TRBV7-2 and TRBJ2-1; D might be TRBD2 (6 bases). Trimming stripped 7 bases from V and 1 base from J, with 17 bases between. The germline gives CDR1 SGHTA, CDR2 FQGNSA. The CDR3 extends over 16 amino acids. CDR3 DNA sequence: TGTGCCAGCACCCACCGGCGGGGCCTATCCTACAATGAGCAGTTCTTC. Its translation is CASTHRRGLSYNEQFF.

Many counts were recorded for this clonotype. This sequence joins TRBV5-1 and TRBJ2-7; D may be TRBD2 (6 bases). The CDR3 sequence is 14 residues long. Germline V gene data show CDR1 as SGHRS and CDR2 as YFSETQ. The V end was cut by 0 bases, the J end by 5 bases, with 12 bases between. The CDR3 DNA reads as TGCGCCAGCAGCTTGGTTAGCGGACCCAACGAGCAGTACTTC. Residues: CASSLVSGPNEQYF. Complete variable domain (other parts from reference TRBV5-1 and TRBJ2-7): KAGVTQTPRYLIKTRGQQVTLSCSPISGHRSVSWYQQTPGQGLQFLFEYFSETQRNKGNFPGRFSGRQFSNSRSEMNVSTLELGDSALYLCASSLVSGPNEQYFGPGTRLTVT.

The genes are TRBV6-1 and TRBJ2-3; D may match TRBD1 or TRBD2 (5 bases each). Germline values: CDR1 MNHNS, CDR2 SASEGT. Trimming took off 7 bases at V and 7 bases at J, with 21 bases between the two ends. The CDR3 length is 15 residues. In DNA, the CDR3 is TGTGCCAGCACGACAGCCGGGGCGAGAGGAAATACGCAGTATTTT. Amino acid sequence: CASTTAGARGNTQYF.

This clonotype was recorded many times. The rearrangement uses TRBV7-2 and TRBJ2-7; D unclear. This CDR3 contains 13 residues. Per germline, CDR1 SGHTA and CDR2 FQGNSA. V lost 5 bases to trimming and J lost 9 bases, with 17 bases between them. The CDR3 bases are TGTGCCAGCAGCAAAGATTTAAGCTTCGGGCAGTACTTC. This codes for CASSKDLSFGQYF.

This clonotype has a handful of counts. The gene calls are TRBV20-1 and TRBJ2-1; 11 nucleotides agree with TRBD2. The CDR3 contains 18 residues. Trimming took 5 bases from V and 0 from J; bases not matched to a gene: 12. Per the germline V gene, CDR1 is DFQATT and CDR2 is SNEGSKA (reference sequence). The CDR3 sequence: CSAALSGGVFYSYNEQFF. In DNA, the CDR3 is TGCAGTGCTGCCCTTAGCGGGGGGGTTTTTTACTCCTACAATGAGCAGTTCTTC.

This clonotype was seen ten or more times. The chain uses TRBV11-2 and TRBJ2-3; 9 positions match TRBD2. From germline, CDR1 is SGHAT and CDR2 FQNNGV. Trimming removed 5 bases from V and 2 bases from J; junction bases left unmatched: 11. CDR3 length: 17 amino acids. The CDR3 region has the DNA TGTGCCAGCAGCCTACCCGTAGCGGGAGACATCACAGATACGCAGTATTTT. Its translation is CASSLPVAGDITDTQYF.

This clonotype was seen many times. This chain joins TRBV19 and TRBJ2-1; D possibly corresponds to TRBD2 (5 bases). The CDR3 contains 14 residues. Trimming removed 5 bases at V and 10 bases at J, with 18 bases between. Germline CDR1 and CDR2: LNHDA and SQIVND (reference sequence). DNA of the CDR3: TGTGCCAGTAGTCAGATAGGAGGCCCTGGGGAGCAGTTCTTC. It translates to CASSQIGGPGEQFF.

This clonotype was seen repeatedly, ten times or more. J is TRBJ1-2 and V is TRBV4-1; D is ambiguous. V was shortened by 0 bases and J by 7 bases, with 9 bases between the two germline ends. The germline V gene encodes CDR1 MGHRA and CDR2 YSYEKL. This CDR3 contains 13 residues. CDR3 in amino acids: CASSQEVGGGYTF. CDR3 in DNA: TGCGCCAGCAGCCAAGAGGTGGGAGGTGGCTACACCTTC.

This clonotype was picked up many times. The V gene is TRBV6-1, the J gene TRBJ1-1; TRBD1 agrees at 8 bases. This CDR3 contains 13 residues. The germline V gene encodes CDR1 MNHNS and CDR2 SASEGT. Trimming at V came to 6 bases and at J to 5 bases, leaving 5 bases not matched to a gene. CDR3 sequence (DNA): TGTGCCAGCAGCGTGACAGGGGTGACTGAAGCTTTCTTT. This encodes CASSVTGVTEAFF.

This clonotype has ten or more counts. The rearrangement uses TRBV5-6 and TRBJ1-1; TRBD1 agrees at 9 bases. From germline, CDR1 is SGHDT and CDR2 YYEEEE. Trimming removed 3 bases from V and 3 bases from J; junction bases left unmatched: 9. CDR3 length equals 16 residues. The CDR3 reads CASSYRTGVLDTEAFF. The CDR3 DNA reads TGTGCCAGCAGCTATCGGACAGGGGTTTTGGACACTGAAGCTTTCTTT.

This clonotype has at least ten counts. The gene calls are TRBV7-2 and TRBJ2-7; 9 bases align to TRBD1. The CDR3 has 15 amino acids. Germline CDR1 SGHTA, CDR2 FQGNSA. V lost 2 bases to trimming and J lost 4 bases; unmatched junction nucleotides: 6. In DNA, the CDR3 is TGTGCCAGCAGCTTATGGGGACAGGGTGGGTACGAGCAGTACTTC. This codes for CASSLWGQGGYEQYF.

This clonotype was seen ten or more times. V and J are TRBV5-5 and TRBJ2-7, with TRBD2 as a possible D gene (7 bases). Trimming took 2 bases from V and 7 from J, leaving 16 bases between them. The germline CDR1 and CDR2 sequences are SGHKS and YYEKEE (reference sequence). CDR3 length equals 14 residues. The CDR3 spells CASSFQLEGGEQYF. In DNA form, the CDR3 reads TGTGCCAGCAGCTTCCAACTAGAGGGGGGGGAGCAGTACTTC.

This clonotype occurred many times. The V and J genes are TRBV7-8 and TRBJ1-5; the D gene is possibly TRBD1 (5 bases). CDR3 size: 15 residues. Germline assignment: CDR1 SGHVS and CDR2 FQNEAQ. With 4 bases removed from V and 2 bases from J, the gap between germline ends came to 12 bases. CDR3 nucleotide sequence: TGTGCCAGCAGCTACTGGGGCATGGGCAATCAGCCCCAGCATTTT. Its protein product is CASSYWGMGNQPQHF.